The 12 T cell receptor beta chains listed next were all sequenced from one sample in a study of OX40 agonist ivuxolimab in advanced cancers. TCRdb's copy holds only in-frame clones and misses some; the assay was immunoSEQ multiplex PCR. The table has more than 45,000 clones, around 80% seen once; the top ten hold 1% to 1.5%. The specimen was CD4+ or CD8+ T cells sorted from blood, collected in a trial of the OX40 agonist ivuxolimab. The origin of the receptors is an adult with an advanced solid tumor such as melanoma, head and neck, liver or kidney cancer.

The V call is TRBV7-2, the J call TRBJ1-1, with D possibly matching TRBD1 (5 bases). Germline CDR1 is SGHTA and CDR2 is FQGNSA. The V end was cut by 5 bases, the J end by 4 bases, with 17 bases between. The CDR3 runs to 15 residues. The CDR3 spells CASSLRTQRGTEAFF. CDR3 sequence (DNA): TGTGCCAGCAGCCTAAGGACCCAGAGGGGCACTGAAGCTTTCTTT. Full variable domain (outside the CDR3, taken from reference TRBV7-2 and TRBJ1-1): GAGVSQSPSNKVTEKGKDVELRCDPISGHTALYWYRQSLGQGLEFLIYFQGNSAPDKSGLPSDRFSAERTGGSVSTLTIQRTQQEDSAVYLCASSLRTQRGTEAFFGQGTRLTVV.

This clone was observed a handful of times. The chain has TRBV18 and TRBJ1-1; 7 bases are shared with TRBD1. CDR1 is KGHSH and CDR2 is LQKENI in the germline V gene. The CDR3 runs 14 residues. V lost 3 bases, J lost 4 bases, and 5 bases stayed unmatched. The CDR3 coding sequence is TGTGCCAGCTCACCGGGACAGAGGGGCACTGAAGCTTTCTTT. Translating gives CASSPGQRGTEAFF.

The count of this clone is one. This chain uses TRBV7-2 with TRBJ1-2; D perhaps matches TRBD1 (6 bases). This CDR3 has 13 residues. CDR1 SGHTA and CDR2 FQGNSA come from the germline V gene. The V end lost 10 bases, the J end lost 10 bases, and 22 bases lay between the germline ends. The CDR3 sequence is CATGRTAPGYYTF. CDR3 sequence (DNA): TGTGCCACCGGGAGGACAGCCCCTGGGTACTACACCTTC.

The chain recombines TRBV2 with TRBJ2-7; D ambiguous. The V end was cut by 7 bases, the J end by 5 bases, with 21 bases between. The CDR3 has 15 amino acids. Germline V lookup: CDR1 SNHLY, CDR2 FYNNEI. The CDR3 nucleotides read TGTGCCAGCAAGTTCACCAGCGTCGGGCGCAACGAGCAGTACTTC. Its translation is CASKFTSVGRNEQYF.

In nucleotides, the CDR3 is TGTGCCAGCAGCGGGGCGCGGGGTAGCACAGATACGCAGTATTTT. Its translation: CASSGARGSTDTQYF. The J gene is TRBJ2-3, the V gene TRBV25-1; weak D call: TRBD2 (6 bases). Trimming took off 6 bases at V and 0 bases at J, with 13 bases between the two ends. The V gene's germline CDR1 is MGHDK and CDR2 SYGVNS. The CDR3 loop spans 15 amino acids.

This rearrangement joins TRBV6-1 to TRBJ2-7, with D tentatively TRBD1 (6 bases). CDR3 length equals 13 residues. Trimming took off 5 bases at V and 3 bases at J, with 11 bases between the two ends. The germline V gene has CDR1 MNHNS and CDR2 SASEGT. The CDR3, as DNA: TGTGCCAGCAGTTCACAGGGCTTCTACGAGCAGTACTTC. Amino acid sequence: CASSSQGFYEQYF.

The CDR3, as DNA: TGCGCCAGCAGCAGGAGCGGGGGGAGAGAGACCCAGTACTTC. Amino acids: CASSRSGGRETQYF. The V gene is TRBV5-1, the J gene TRBJ2-5; 9 bases fit TRBD2. V was pared by 4 bases and J by 4 bases, with 5 bases of the junction left unmatched. This CDR3 has 14 residues. CDR1 and CDR2 from the germline V gene are SGHRS and YFSETQ.

This chain uses TRBV5-4 with TRBJ1-1; TRBD1 matches at 8 bases. Trimming took 0 bases from V and 14 from J; bases not matched to a gene: 27. CDR1 and CDR2 (germline): SGHNT, YYREEE (reference sequence). This CDR3 comprises 19 residues. In DNA form, the CDR3 reads TGTGCCAGCAGCTTGGGGGGGGGTTTGGCCGGGACAGGTGTCTTCAAGCGGTTCTTT. Its translation is CASSLGGGLAGTGVFKRFF.

The rearrangement links TRBV19 to TRBJ1-6; D might be TRBD1 (5 bases). Trimming pared 4 bases from V and 1 base from J, leaving 8 bases between. The CDR3 contains 15 residues. Germline V gives CDR1 LNHDA, CDR2 SQIVND (reference sequence). For the CDR3, the DNA is TGTGCCAGTAGTAGCAGGGTTTCCTATAATTCACCCCTCCACTTT. As protein: CASSSRVSYNSPLHF.

The CDR3 bases are TGTGCCAGCAGCTTAGGCGATCGGGATGGCTATGGCTACACCTTC. It codes for CASSLGDRDGYGYTF. The chain joins TRBV5-8 to TRBJ1-2; D not resolved. V lost 2 bases and J lost 4, with 15 bases in between. CDR1 and CDR2 (germline): SGHTS, YDEGEE. The CDR3 loop spans 15 amino acids.

The CDR3 DNA reads as TGTGCCAGCAGGCGGACAGGTCAAGAGACCCAGTACTTC. Encoded protein: CASRRTGQETQYF. The chain has TRBV5-4 and TRBJ2-5, with 7 bases fitting TRBD1. The CDR3 runs to 13 residues. V lost 5 bases and J lost 2; bases outside the gene matches: 3. CDR1 and CDR2 (germline): SGHNT, YYREEE (reference sequence).

The chain couples TRBV18 to TRBJ2-1; 9 bases are a match to TRBD1. The length of the CDR3 is 16 residues. V lost 3 bases to trimming and J lost 4 bases; unmatched junction nucleotides: 7. Germline assignment: CDR1 KGHSH and CDR2 LQKENI. This CDR3 is CASSPSGGTGYNEQFF. Written as DNA, the CDR3 is TGTGCCAGCTCACCGTCCGGAGGGACAGGGTACAATGAGCAGTTCTTC. The whole variable domain, remainder taken from reference TRBV18 and TRBJ2-1, is NAGVMQNPRHLVRRRGQEARLRCSPMKGHSHVYWYRQLPEEGLKFMVYLQKENIIDESGMPKERFSAEFPKEGPSILRIQQVVRGDSAAYFCASSPSGGTGYNEQFFGPGTRLTVL.